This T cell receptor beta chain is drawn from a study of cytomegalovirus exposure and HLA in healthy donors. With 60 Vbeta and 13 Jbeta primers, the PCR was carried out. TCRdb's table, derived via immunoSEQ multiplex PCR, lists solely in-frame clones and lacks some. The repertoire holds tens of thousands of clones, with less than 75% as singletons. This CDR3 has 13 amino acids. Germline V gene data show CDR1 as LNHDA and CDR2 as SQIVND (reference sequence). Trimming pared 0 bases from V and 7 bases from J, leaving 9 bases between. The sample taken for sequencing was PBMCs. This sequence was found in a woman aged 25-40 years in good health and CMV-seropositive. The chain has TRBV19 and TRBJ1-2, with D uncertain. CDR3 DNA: TGTGCCAGTAGTATAGACAGCGCCGCTGGCTACACCTTC. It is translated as CASSIDSAAGYTF.